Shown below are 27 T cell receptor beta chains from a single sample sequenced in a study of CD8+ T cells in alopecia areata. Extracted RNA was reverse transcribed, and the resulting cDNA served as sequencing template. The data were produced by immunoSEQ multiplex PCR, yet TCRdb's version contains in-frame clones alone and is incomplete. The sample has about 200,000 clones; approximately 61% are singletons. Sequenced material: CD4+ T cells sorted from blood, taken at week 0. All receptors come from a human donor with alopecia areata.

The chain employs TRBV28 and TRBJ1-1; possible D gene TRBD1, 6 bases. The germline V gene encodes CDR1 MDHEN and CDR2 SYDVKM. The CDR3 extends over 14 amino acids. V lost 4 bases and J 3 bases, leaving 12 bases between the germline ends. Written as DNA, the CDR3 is TGTGCCAGCAGTTGGGGGAGGGGGTACACTGAAGCTTTCTTT. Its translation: CASSWGRGYTEAFF.

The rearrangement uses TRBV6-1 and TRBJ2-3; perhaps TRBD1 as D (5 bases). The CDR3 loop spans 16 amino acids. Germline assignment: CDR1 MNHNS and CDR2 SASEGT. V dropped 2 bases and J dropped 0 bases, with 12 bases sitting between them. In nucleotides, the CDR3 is TGTGCCAGCAGTGAAAGGGGTGGAGTAAGCACAGATACGCAGTATTTT. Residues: CASSERGGVSTDTQYF.

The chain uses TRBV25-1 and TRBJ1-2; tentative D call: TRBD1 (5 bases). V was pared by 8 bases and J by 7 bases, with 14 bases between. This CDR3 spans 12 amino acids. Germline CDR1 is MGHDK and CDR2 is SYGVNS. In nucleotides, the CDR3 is TGTGCCAGCGGCGGCGGGGGACTTGGCTACACCTTC. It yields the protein CASGGGGLGYTF.

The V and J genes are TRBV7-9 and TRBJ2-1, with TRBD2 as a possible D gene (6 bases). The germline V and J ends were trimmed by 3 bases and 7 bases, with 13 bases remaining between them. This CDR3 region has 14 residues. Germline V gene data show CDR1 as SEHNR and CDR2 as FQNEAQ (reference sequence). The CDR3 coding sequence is TGTGCCAGCAGCTTGTACGGGAGCGGGAATGAGCAGTTCTTC. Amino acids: CASSLYGSGNEQFF.

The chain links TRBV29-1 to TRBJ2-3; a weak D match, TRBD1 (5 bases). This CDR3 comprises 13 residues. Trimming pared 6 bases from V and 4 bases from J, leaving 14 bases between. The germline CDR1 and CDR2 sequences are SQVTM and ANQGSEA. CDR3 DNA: TGCAGCGTCCAACGACAGCCACCAGATACGCAGTATTTT. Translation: CSVQRQPPDTQYF.

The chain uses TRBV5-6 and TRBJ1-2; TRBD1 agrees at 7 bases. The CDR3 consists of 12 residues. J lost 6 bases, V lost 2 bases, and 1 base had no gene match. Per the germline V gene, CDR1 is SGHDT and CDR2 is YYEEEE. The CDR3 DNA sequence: TGTGCCAGCAGCTTAGGGACAGATGGCTACACCTTC. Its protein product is CASSLGTDGYTF. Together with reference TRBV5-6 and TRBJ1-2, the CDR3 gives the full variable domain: DAGVTQSPTHLIKTRGQQVTLRCSPKSGHDTVSWYQQALGQGPQFIFQYYEEEERQRGNFPDRFSGHQFPNYSSELNVNALLLGDSALYLCASSLGTDGYTFGSGTRLTVV.

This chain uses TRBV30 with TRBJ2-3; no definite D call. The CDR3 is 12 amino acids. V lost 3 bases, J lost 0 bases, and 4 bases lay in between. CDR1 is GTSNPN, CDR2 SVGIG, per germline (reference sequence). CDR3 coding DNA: TGTGCCTGGAGCTCTAGCACAGATACGCAGTATTTT. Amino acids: CAWSSSTDTQYF.

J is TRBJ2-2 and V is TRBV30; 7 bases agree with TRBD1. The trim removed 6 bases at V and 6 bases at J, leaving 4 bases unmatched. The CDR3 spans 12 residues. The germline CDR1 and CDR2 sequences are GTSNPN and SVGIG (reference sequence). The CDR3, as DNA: TGTGCCTGCCTCAGGGGGTCCGGGGAGCTGTTTTTT. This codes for CACLRGSGELFF.

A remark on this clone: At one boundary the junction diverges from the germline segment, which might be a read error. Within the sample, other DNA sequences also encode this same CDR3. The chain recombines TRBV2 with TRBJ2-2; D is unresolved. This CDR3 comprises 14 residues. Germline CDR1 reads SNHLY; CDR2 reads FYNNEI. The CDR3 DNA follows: TGTGCCAGCAGCGAAGGTCGGGACACCGGGGAGCTGTTTTTT. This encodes CASSEGRDTGELFF.

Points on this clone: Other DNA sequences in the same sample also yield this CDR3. The CDR3 here is CAWTKDSNQPQHF. CDR3 nucleotides: TGTGCCTGGACTAAGGATAGCAATCAGCCCCAGCATTTT. J is TRBJ1-5 and V is TRBV30; D ambiguous. Trimming took 4 bases from V and 0 from J, leaving 7 bases between them. The CDR3 contains 13 residues. Looked up from germline, CDR1 is GTSNPN and CDR2 is SVGIG (reference sequence).

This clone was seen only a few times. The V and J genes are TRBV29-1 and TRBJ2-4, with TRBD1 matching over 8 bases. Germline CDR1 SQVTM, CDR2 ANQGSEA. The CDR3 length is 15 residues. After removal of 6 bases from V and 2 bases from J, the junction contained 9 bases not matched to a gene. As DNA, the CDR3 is TGCAGCGTCCTGGGACAGGTAGTGACCAAAAACATTCAGTACTTC. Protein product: CSVLGQVVTKNIQYF.

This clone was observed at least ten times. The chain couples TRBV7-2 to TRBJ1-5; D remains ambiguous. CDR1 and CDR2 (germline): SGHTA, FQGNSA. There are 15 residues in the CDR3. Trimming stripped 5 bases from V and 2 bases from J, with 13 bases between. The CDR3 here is CASSKGRAGNQPQHF. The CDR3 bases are TGTGCCAGCAGCAAAGGGAGGGCCGGCAATCAGCCCCAGCATTTT.

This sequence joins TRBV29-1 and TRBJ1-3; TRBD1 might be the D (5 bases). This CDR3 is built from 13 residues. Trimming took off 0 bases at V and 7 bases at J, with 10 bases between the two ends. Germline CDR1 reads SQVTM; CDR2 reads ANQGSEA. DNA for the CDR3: TGCAGCGTTGAAGACCAGGGTTGGAACACCATATATTTT. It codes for CSVEDQGWNTIYF.

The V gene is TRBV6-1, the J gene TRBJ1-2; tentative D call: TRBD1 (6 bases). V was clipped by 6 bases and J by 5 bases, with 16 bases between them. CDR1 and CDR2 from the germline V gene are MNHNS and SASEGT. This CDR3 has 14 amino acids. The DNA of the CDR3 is TGTGCCAGCAGATCCCACGGGACACCGTATGGCTACACCTTC. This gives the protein CASRSHGTPYGYTF.

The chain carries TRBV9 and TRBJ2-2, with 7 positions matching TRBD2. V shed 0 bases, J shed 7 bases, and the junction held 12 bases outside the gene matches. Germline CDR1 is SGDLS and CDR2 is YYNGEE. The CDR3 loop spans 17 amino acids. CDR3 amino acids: CASSVAPAGGTGGELFF. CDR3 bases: TGTGCCAGCAGCGTAGCCCCCGCCGGGGGGACGGGCGGGGAGCTGTTTTTT.

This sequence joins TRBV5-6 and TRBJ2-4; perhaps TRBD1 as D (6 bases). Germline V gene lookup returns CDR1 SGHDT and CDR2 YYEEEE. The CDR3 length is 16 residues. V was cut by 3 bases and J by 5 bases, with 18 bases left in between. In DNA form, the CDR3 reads TGTGCCAGCAGCTCGCTCCGACAGGTCCCTCAAAACATTCAGTACTTC. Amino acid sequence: CASSSLRQVPQNIQYF.

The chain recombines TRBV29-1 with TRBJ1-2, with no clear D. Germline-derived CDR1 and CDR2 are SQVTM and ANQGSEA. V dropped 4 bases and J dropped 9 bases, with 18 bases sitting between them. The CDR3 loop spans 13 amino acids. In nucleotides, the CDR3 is TGCAGCGTTGTATTCGCCTCACCTCTACGCTACACCTTC. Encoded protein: CSVVFASPLRYTF.

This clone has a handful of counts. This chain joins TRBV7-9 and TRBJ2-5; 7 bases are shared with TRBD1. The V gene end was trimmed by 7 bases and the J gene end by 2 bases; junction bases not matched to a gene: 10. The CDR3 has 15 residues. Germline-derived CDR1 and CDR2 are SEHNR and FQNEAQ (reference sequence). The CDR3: CASKTGQSFQETQYF. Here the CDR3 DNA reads TGTGCCAGCAAAACGGGACAGAGCTTTCAAGAGACCCAGTACTTC.

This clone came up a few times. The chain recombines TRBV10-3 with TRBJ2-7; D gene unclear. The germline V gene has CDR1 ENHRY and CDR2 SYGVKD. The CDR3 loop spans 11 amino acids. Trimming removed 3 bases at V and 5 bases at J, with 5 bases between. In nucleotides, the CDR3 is TGTGCCATCAGTGATATCGACGAGCAGTACTTC. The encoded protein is CAISDIDEQYF.

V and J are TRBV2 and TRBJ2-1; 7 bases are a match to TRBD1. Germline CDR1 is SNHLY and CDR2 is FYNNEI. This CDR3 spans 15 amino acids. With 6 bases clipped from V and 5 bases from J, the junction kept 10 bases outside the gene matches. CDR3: CASSQQGRKDNEQFF. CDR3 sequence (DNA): TGTGCCAGCAGCCAACAGGGGAGAAAAGACAATGAGCAGTTCTTC. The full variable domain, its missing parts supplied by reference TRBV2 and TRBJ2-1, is EPEVTQTPSHQVTQMGQEVILRCVPISNHLYFYWYRQILGQKVEFLVSFYNNEISEKSEIFDDQFSVERPDGSNFTLKIRSTKLEDSAMYFCASSQQGRKDNEQFFGPGTRLTVL.

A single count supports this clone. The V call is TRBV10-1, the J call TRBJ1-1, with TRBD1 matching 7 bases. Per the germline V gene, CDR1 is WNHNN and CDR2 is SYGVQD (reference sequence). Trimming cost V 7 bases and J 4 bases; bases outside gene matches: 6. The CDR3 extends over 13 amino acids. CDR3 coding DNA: TGCGCCAGCACCGAGAGACAGGGCACTGAAGCTTTCTTT. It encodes CASTERQGTEAFF.

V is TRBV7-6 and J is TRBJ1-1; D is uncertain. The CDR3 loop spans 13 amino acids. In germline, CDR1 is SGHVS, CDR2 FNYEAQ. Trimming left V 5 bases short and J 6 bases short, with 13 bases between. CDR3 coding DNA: TGTGCCAGCAGCCCCAGCGCGCAGGCTGAAGCTTTCTTT. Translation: CASSPSAQAEAFF.

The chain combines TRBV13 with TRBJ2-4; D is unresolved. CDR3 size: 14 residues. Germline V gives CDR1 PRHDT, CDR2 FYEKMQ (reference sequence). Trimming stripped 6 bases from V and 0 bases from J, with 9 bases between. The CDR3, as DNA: TGTGCCAGCAGGGTCTCTGGAGCCAAAAACATTCAGTACTTC. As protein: CASRVSGAKNIQYF.

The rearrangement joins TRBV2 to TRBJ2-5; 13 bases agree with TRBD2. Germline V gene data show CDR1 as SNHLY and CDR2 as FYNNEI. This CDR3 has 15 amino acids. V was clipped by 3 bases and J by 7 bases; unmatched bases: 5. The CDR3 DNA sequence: TGTGCCAGCAGTGATGGATGGACTAGCGGGAGGACCCAGTACTTC. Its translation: CASSDGWTSGRTQYF.

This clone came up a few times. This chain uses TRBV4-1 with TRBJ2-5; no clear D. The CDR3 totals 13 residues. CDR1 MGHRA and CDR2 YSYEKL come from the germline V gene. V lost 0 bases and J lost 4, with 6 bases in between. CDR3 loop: CASSQDTRETQYF. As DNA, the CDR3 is TGCGCCAGCAGCCAAGATACCCGAGAGACCCAGTACTTC.

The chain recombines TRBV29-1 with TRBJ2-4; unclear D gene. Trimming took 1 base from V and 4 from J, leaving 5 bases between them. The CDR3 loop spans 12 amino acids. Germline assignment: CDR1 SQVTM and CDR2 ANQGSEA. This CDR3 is CSVEGQKNIQYF. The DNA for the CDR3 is TGCAGCGTTGAAGGGCAAAAAAACATTCAGTACTTC. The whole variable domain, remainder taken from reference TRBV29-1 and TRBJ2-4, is SAVISQKPSRDICQRGTSLTIQCQVDSQVTMMFWYRQQPGQSLTLIATANQGSEATYESGFVIDKFPISRPNLTFSTLTVSNMSPEDSSIYLCSVEGQKNIQYFGAGTRLSVL.

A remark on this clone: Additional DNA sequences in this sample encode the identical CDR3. In DNA, the CDR3 is TGCGCCAGCAGCTTTACCTCCTACGAGCAGTACTTC. This translates into CASSFTSYEQYF. The chain joins TRBV5-1 to TRBJ2-7; D not certain. CDR3 length: 12 residues. The ends were cut back, 2 bases at V and 0 bases at J, with 3 bases in the middle. CDR1 and CDR2 from the germline V gene are SGHRS and YFSETQ.